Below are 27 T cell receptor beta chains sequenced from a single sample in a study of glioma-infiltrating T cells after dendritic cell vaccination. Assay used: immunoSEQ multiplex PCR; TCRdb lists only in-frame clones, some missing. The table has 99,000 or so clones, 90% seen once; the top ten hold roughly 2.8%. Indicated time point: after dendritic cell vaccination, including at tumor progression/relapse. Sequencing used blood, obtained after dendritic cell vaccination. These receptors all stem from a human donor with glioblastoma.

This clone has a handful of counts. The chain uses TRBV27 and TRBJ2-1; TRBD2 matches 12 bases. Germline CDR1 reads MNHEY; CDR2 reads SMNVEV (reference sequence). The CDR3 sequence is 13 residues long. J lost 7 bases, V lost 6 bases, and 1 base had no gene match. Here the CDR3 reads CASRGLAGNEQFF. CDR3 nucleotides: TGTGCCAGCAGGGGACTAGCGGGTAATGAGCAGTTCTTC.

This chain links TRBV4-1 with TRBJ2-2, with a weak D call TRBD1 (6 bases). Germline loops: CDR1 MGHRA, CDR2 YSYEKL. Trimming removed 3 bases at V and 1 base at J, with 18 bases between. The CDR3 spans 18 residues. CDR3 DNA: TGCGCCAGCAGCCACCTCATCCCGGGACATCTGAACACCGGGGAGCTGTTTTTT. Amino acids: CASSHLIPGHLNTGELFF.

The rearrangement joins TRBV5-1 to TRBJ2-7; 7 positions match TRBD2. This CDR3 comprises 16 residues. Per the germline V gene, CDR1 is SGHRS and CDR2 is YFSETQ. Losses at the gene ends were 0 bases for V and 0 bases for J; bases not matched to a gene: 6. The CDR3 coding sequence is TGCGCCAGCAGCTTGGATGGGCGGGGGAGCTCCTACGAGCAGTACTTC. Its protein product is CASSLDGRGSSYEQYF.

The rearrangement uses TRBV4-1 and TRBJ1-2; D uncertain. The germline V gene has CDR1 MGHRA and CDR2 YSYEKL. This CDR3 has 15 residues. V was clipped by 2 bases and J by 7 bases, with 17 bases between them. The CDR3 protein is CASSQPGRREGGYTF. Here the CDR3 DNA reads TGCGCCAGCAGCCAACCCGGAAGGAGAGAAGGTGGCTACACCTTC.

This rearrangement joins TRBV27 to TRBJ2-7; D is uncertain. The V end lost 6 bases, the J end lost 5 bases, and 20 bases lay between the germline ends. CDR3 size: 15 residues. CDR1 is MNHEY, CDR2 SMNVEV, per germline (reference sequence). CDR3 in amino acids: CASRSITTRRNEQYF. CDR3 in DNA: TGTGCCAGCAGATCAATAACTACGAGAAGGAACGAGCAGTACTTC.

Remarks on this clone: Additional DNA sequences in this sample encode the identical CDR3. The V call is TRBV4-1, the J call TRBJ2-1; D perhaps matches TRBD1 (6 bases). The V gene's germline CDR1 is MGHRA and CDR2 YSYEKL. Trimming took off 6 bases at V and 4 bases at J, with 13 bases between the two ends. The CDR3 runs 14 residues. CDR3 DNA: TGCGCCAGCAGTCCAGGGGTAGGGTACAATGAGCAGTTCTTC. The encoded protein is CASSPGVGYNEQFF.

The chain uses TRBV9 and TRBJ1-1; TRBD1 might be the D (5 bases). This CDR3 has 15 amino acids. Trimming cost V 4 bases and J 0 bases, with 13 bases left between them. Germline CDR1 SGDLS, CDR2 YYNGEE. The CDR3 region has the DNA TGTGCCAGCAGCTTAAATACGGGGGTGAACACTGAAGCTTTCTTT. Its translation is CASSLNTGVNTEAFF.

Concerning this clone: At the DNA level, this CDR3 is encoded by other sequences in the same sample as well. CDR3 in DNA: TGCGCCAGCAGCTTTCAGGTCAACACTGAAGCTTTCTTT. Protein: CASSFQVNTEAFF. V usage is TRBV5-1 and J usage is TRBJ1-1; D call uncertain. V was pared by 2 bases and J by 2 bases, with 7 bases between. This CDR3 is 13 amino acids long. Germline V lookup: CDR1 SGHRS, CDR2 YFSETQ.

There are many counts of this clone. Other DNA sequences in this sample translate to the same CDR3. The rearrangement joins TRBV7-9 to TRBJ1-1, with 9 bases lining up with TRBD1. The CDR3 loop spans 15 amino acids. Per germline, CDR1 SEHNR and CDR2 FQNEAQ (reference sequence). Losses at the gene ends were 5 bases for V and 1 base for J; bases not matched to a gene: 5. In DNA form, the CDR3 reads TGTGCCAGCAGCCCAGGACAGGGGTGGAACACTGAAGCTTTCTTT. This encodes CASSPGQGWNTEAFF.

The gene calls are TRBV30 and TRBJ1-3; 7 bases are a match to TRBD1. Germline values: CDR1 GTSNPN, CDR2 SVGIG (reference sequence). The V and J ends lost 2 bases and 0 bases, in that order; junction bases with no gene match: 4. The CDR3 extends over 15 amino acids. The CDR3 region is CAWSRQGGSGNTIYF. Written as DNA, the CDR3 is TGTGCCTGGAGTAGACAGGGAGGCTCTGGAAACACCATATATTTT.

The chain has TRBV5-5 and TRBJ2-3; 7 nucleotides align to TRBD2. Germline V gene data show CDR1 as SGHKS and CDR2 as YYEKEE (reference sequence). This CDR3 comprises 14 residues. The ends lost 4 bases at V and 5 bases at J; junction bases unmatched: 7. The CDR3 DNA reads TGTGCCAGCAGCCCTGGGGTAGCGGGAGATACGCAGTATTTT. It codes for CASSPGVAGDTQYF.

CDR3 loop: CASSSTSSYNEQFF. The CDR3 DNA sequence: TGTGCCAGCAGTTCGACAAGCTCCTACAATGAGCAGTTCTTC. The genes are TRBV28 and TRBJ2-1; D not resolved. The CDR3 extends over 14 amino acids. Germline assignment: CDR1 MDHEN and CDR2 SYDVKM. V lost 4 bases and J 0 bases, leaving 7 bases between the germline ends.

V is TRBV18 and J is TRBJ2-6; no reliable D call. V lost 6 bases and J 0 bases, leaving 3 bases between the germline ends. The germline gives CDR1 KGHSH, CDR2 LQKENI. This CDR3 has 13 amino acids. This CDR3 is CASSSSGANVLTF. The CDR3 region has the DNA TGTGCCAGCTCCAGCTCTGGGGCCAACGTCCTGACTTTC.

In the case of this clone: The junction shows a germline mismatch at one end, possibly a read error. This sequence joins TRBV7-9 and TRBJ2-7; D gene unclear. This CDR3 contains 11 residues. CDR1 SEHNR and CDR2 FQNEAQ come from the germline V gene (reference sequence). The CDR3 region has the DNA TGTGCCAGCAGCCTATCCTCCGAGCAGTACTTC. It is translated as CASSLSSEQYF. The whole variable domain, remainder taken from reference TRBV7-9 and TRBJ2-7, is DTGVSQNPRHKITKRGQNVTFRCDPISEHNRLYWYRQTLGQGPEFLTYFQNEAQLEKSRLLSDRFSAERPKGSFSTLEIQRTEQGDSAMYLCASSLSSEQYFGPGTRLTVT.

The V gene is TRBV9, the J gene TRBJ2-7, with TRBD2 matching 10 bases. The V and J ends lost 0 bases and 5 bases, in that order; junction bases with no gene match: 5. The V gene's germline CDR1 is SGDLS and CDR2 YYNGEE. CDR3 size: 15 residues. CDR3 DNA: TGTGCCAGCAGCGTAGTTTCTAGCGGGAGCGACGAGCAGTACTTC. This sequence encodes CASSVVSSGSDEQYF.

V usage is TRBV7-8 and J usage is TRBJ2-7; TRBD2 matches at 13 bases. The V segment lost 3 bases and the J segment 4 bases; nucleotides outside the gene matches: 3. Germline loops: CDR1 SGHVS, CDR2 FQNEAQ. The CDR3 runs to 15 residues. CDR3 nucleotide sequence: TGTGCCAGCAGCTTTGGACTAGCGGGGGTGTACGAGCAGTACTTC. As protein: CASSFGLAGVYEQYF. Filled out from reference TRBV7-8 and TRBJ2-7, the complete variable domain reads GAGVSQSPRYKVAKRGQDVALRCDPISGHVSLFWYQQALGQGPEFLTYFQNEAQLDKSGLPSDRFFAERPEGSVSTLKIQRTQQEDSAVYLCASSFGLAGVYEQYFGPGTRLTVT.

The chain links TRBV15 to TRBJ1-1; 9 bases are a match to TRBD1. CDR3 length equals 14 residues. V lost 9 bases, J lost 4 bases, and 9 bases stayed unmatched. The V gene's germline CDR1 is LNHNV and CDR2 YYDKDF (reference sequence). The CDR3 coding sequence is TGTGCCACGAACGTAGGGACAGGGAGCACTGAAGCTTTCTTT. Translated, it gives CATNVGTGSTEAFF.

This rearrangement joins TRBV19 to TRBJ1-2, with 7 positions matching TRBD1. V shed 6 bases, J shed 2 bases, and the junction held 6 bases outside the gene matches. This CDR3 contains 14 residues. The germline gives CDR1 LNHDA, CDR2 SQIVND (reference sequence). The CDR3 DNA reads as TGTGCCAGTAGCCCCGACAGGGACAACTATGGCTACACCTTC. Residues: CASSPDRDNYGYTF.

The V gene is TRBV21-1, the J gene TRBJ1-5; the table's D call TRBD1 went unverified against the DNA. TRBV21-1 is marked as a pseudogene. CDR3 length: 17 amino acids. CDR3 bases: TGTGCCAGCAGCAAACCCAAGACAGGAAGTCTGGATCAGCCCCAGCATTTT. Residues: CASSKPKTGSLDQPQHF.

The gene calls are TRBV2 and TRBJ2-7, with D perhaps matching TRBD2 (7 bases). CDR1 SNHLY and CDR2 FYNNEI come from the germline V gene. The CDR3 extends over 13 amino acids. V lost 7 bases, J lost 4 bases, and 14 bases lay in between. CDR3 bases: TGTGCCAGCACCGCCGGGGGGCGGTACGAGCAGTACTTC. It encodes CASTAGGRYEQYF.

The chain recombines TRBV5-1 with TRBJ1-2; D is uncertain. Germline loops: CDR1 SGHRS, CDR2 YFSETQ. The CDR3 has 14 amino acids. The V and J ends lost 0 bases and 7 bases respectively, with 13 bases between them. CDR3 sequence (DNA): TGCGCCAGCAGCTTGGCCGGCGGTCGGATTGGCTACACCTTC. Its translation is CASSLAGGRIGYTF.

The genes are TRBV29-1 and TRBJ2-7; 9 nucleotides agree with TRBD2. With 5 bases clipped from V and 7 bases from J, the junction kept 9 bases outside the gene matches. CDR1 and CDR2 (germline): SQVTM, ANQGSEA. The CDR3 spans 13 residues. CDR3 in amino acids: CSVLSREGREQYF. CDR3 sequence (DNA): TGCAGCGTTTTATCGCGGGAGGGGAGGGAGCAGTACTTC.

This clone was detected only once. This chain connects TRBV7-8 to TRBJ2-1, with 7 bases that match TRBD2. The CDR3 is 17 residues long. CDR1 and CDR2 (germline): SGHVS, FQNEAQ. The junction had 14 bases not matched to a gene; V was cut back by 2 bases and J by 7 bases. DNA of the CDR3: TGTGCCAGCAGCTTAATTGTTACCGGGAGGCGGATGAATGAGCAGTTCTTC. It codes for CASSLIVTGRRMNEQFF.

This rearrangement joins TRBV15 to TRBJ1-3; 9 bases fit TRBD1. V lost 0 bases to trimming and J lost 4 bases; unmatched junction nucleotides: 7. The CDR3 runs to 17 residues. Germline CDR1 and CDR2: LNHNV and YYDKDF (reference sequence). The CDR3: CATSRDQNRGPGNTIYF. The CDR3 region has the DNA TGTGCCACCAGCAGAGATCAGAACAGGGGGCCCGGAAACACCATATATTTT.

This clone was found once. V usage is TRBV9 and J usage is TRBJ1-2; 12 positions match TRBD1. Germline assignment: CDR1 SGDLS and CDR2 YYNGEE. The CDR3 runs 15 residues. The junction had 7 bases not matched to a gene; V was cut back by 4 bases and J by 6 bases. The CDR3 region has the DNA TGTGCCAGCAGCCCAACCGGGACAGGGGGCAATGGCTACACCTTC. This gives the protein CASSPTGTGGNGYTF.

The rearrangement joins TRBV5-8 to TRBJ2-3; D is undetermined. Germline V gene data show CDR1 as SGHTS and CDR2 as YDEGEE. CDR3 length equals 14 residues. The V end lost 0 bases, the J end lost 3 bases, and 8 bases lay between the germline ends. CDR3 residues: CASSLATETDTQYF. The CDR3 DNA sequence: TGTGCCAGCAGCTTGGCCACTGAAACAGATACGCAGTATTTT.

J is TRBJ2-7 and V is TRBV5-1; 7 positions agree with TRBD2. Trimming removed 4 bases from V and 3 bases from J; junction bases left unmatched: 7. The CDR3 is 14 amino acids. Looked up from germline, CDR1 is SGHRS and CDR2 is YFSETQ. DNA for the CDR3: TGCGCCAGCAGCCGCCGGGACTACCTCTACGAGCAGTACTTC. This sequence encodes CASSRRDYLYEQYF.